These T cell receptor beta chains were read from a single sample in a study of resident and recirculating memory T cells in vitiligo. The table came from immunoSEQ multiplex PCR; TCRdb's copy has only in-frame clones and leaves some out. The sample holds tens of thousands of clones, about nine tenths seen once. The sequenced sample consisted of blood. These receptors originate from a male donor with vitiligo. Each CDR3 is given with its conserved first and last residue. Each record gives: D gene, clone size, V gene, J gene, CDR3 DNA, CDR3 protein. A D gene is named only where the DNA matches it firmly. The size entry is marked missing in some rows and otherwise reads once, few, many or a size class.

>TRBD1|once|TRBV4-2|TRBJ1-2
TGTGCCAGCAGCCAAACCCCCCGGGTACCCGGGACAGGGCCTTCTAACTATGGCTACACCTTC
CASSQTPRVPGTGPSNYGYTF
>TRBD1|NA|TRBV7-8|TRBJ1-1
TGTGCCAGCAGCTCTAAGGGGACAGGGCGCCTGGAAGCTTTCTTT
CASSSKGTGRLEAFF
>NA|NA|TRBV6-6|TRBJ2-7
TGTGCCAGCAGTTCAGCCTACGAGCAGTACTTC
CASSSAYEQYF
>TRBD2|NA|TRBV5-1|TRBJ2-7
TGCGCCAGCAGCTTGGCCGGGGGGAGTGGTGCCTACGAGCAGTACTTC
CASSLAGGSGAYEQYF
>TRBD2|NA|TRBV5-1|TRBJ2-3
TGCGCCAGCAGCTTGGCCGGGGCGGGGGGGGTGACAGATACGCAGTATTTT
CASSLAGAGGVTDTQYF
>TRBD1|NA|TRBV29-1|TRBJ1-1
TGCAGCGTCAAAGGGACAGGGATTACTGAAGCTTTCTTT
CSVKGTGITEAFF
>NA|NA|TRBV6-6|TRBJ2-3
TGTGCCAGCAGACTTACAGGGCATTTAATGAGTTTT
CASRLTGHLMSF
>NA|NA|TRBV7-2|TRBJ1-4
TGTGCCAGCAGCTTACAGGGGAGAGGTGAAAAACTGTTTTTT
CASSLQGRGEKLFF
>NA|NA|TRBV7-8|TRBJ1-4
TGTGCCAGCGGTGTGAGCGGTATCCTCAATGAAAAACTGTTTTTT
CASGVSGILNEKLFF
>NA|NA|TRBV6-5|TRBJ2-7
TGTGCCAGCAGTTTCCCCCGGTACTTC
CASSFPRYF
>TRBD2|NA|TRBV7-2|TRBJ2-1
TGTGCCAGCAGCCCCCGGACTAGCGGATCCAATGAGCAGTTCTTC
CASSPRTSGSNEQFF
>NA|NA|TRBV28|TRBJ1-2
TGTGCCACCACCTACAGGGCGGCTGGCTACACCTTC
CATTYRAAGYTF
>NA|NA|TRBV9|TRBJ1-2
TGTGCCAGCAGCCCCCAAACAGGATACTATGGCTACACCTTC
CASSPQTGYYGYTF
>TRBD1|NA|TRBV10-2|TRBJ2-5
TGCGCCAGCAGTGAATGGACAGGGTGGGGAGAGACCCAGTACTTC
CASSEWTGWGETQYF
>NA|NA|TRBV11-2|TRBJ2-7
TGTGCCAGCAGCTCACCAGGGGGCTTCGGCCTAGCGGGGTTCTACGAGCAGTACTTC
CASSSPGGFGLAGFYEQYF
>NA|NA|TRBV9|TRBJ2-3
TGTGCCAGCAGCCGAGGGGGGGCGGGCACAGATACGCAGTATTTT
CASSRGGAGTDTQYF
>TRBD1|NA|TRBV18|TRBJ2-1
TGTGCCAGCTCACCATTACCGGGACAGGGATCGAATGAGCAGTTCTTC
CASSPLPGQGSNEQFF
>NA|NA|TRBV7-6|TRBJ2-2
TGTGCCAGCAGACAGGGGAACACCGGGGAGCTGTTTTTT
CASRQGNTGELFF
>NA|NA|TRBV25-1|TRBJ2-5
TGTGCCAGCAGTTACCAGCAAGAGACCCAGTACTTC
CASSYQQETQYF
>TRBD1|NA|TRBV7-2|TRBJ2-3
TGTGCCAGCAGCGAAAGACAGGGTTGGGGCACAGATACGCAGTATTTT
CASSERQGWGTDTQYF
>TRBD2|once|TRBV9|TRBJ2-1
TGTGCCAGCAGCGTATCCCCCGGGGGGTCTATGTTCTTC
CASSVSPGGSMFF
>TRBD2|NA|TRBV7-3|TRBJ2-7
TGTGCCAGCAGCTTACTAGCGGGGGCTTCCTACGAGCAGTACTTC
CASSLLAGASYEQYF
>TRBD1|once|TRBV6-5|TRBJ2-2
TGTGCCAGCAGTTACTCGACAGGGGCGGCCGGGGAGCTGTTTTTT
CASSYSTGAAGELFF
>TRBD2|NA|TRBV14|TRBJ2-1
TGTGCCAGCAGCCAGCAGGCGGGGGGTCACAATGAGCAGTTCTTC
CASSQQAGGHNEQFF
>TRBD2|NA|TRBV5-1|TRBJ2-3
TGCGCCAGCAGCAGTAGCGGGGGAACAGATACGCAGTATTTT
CASSSSGGTDTQYF
>TRBD2|NA|TRBV5-1|TRBJ2-7
TGCGCCAGCAGCTTGGGAGCGGGGGACTACGAGCAGTACTTC
CASSLGAGDYEQYF
>NA|NA|TRBV7-9|TRBJ2-3
TGTGCCAGCAGCGCCTCAGGGGGAGGAGATACGCAGTATTTT
CASSASGGGDTQYF
>NA|NA|TRBV28|TRBJ2-2
TGTGCCAGCAGTTTTGTGAACAGGGCGAACACCGGGGAGCTGTTTTTT
CASSFVNRANTGELFF
>NA|few|TRBV18|TRBJ1-4
TGTGCCAGCTCATCGGGACACAACCTAGGGGAAAAACTGTTTTTT
CASSSGHNLGEKLFF
>TRBD1|NA|TRBV6-1|TRBJ1-5
TGTGCCAGCAGGGACCAAGACAGGGGCACAGATACGCAGCATTTT
CASRDQDRGTDTQHF
>NA|once|TRBV5-4|TRBJ1-1
TGTGCCAGCAGATTCGCATCCAGGGCAATGAACACTGAAGCTTTCTTT
CASRFASRAMNTEAFF
>TRBD1|NA|TRBV7-8|TRBJ2-5
TGTGCCAGCAGCTTTGGGACAGAAGAGACCCAGTACTTC
CASSFGTEETQYF
>NA|NA|TRBV6-6|TRBJ1-6
TGTGCCAGCAGTTACTCGACACAGGGAAATTCACCCCTCCACTTT
CASSYSTQGNSPLHF
>NA|NA|TRBV14|TRBJ1-4
TGTGCCAGCAGTCGTCAGGGGAAGGAGAATGAAAAACTGTTTTTT
CASSRQGKENEKLFF
>TRBD1|NA|TRBV6-1|TRBJ1-2
TGTGCCAGCAGGACGGGGGGGACAGGGGGCGGCTACACCTTC
CASRTGGTGGGYTF
>TRBD1|NA|TRBV7-2|TRBJ2-7
TGTGCCAGCACCCGGACAGGGCTGGTCGACGAGCAGTACTTC
CASTRTGLVDEQYF